One T cell receptor beta chain is described in this entry. As yet, its antigen is unknown. Mismatch with germline at one junction end may stem from a read error. In germline, CDR1 is SGDLS, CDR2 YYNGEE. There are 15 residues in the CDR3. A sample-barcoded 5' primer and a J-beta primer mix were used in a second PCR of roughly 6 to 11 cycles. One entry per CDR3 protein results from TCRdb running MiXCR on the 5' RACE reads. Of some 900,000 distinct CDR3 sequences listed, roughly 43% are singletons. The data were taken from a study of blood T cells in healthy people across ages. Findings and caveats of the study: Long-lived donors carried more naive CD4+ cells and greater diversity than aged donors.

Sequencing was carried out using blood. This receptor was taken from a man aged 25 to 45 in good health. The rearrangement uses TRBV9 and TRBJ1-2; the D gene is possibly TRBD1 (5 bases). The CDR3 DNA sequence: TGTGTCAGCAGCGTAGCTACGACAGCTAACTATGGCTACACCTTC. Encoded protein: CVSSVATTANYGYTF. The complete variable domain, with remaining parts taken from reference TRBV9 and TRBJ1-2, reads DSGVTQTPKHLITATGQRVTLRCSPRSGDLSVYWYQQSLDQGLQFLIQYYNGEERAKGNILERFSAQQFPDLHSELNLSSLELGDSALYFCVSSVATTANYGYTFGSGTRLTVV.